A selection of T cell receptor beta chains follows, all from one sample in a study of T cell changes during pregnancy in multiple sclerosis. Using immunoSEQ multiplex PCR, the repertoire was profiled, and TCRdb retains in-frame clones only, with some absent. The data hold 40,000 to 60,000 clones, with 80% to 95% observed a single time. The source was peripheral blood, collected after pregnancy. Receptors originate from a female donor with multiple sclerosis, enrolled in a pregnancy study. Each CDR3 is given with its conserved first and last residue. Each record gives: J gene, clone size, V gene, D gene, CDR3 protein, CDR3 DNA. A D gene is named only where the DNA matches it firmly. A clone size is listed for some rows: how often the clone was seen (once, few, many), or a class if it is expanded.

J: TRBJ1-1
size: -
V: TRBV5-6
D: -
CDR3: CASSTGRDTEAFF
DNA: TGTGCCAGCAGCACTGGGCGGGACACTGAAGCTTTCTTT

J: TRBJ2-3
size: -
V: TRBV7-2
D: TRBD2
CDR3: CASSTLTSGSTDTQYF
DNA: TGTGCCAGCAGCACTTTGACTAGCGGGAGCACAGATACGCAGTATTTT

J: TRBJ1-1
size: -
V: TRBV30
D: -
CDR3: CAWNGGATEAFF
DNA: TGTGCCTGGAATGGAGGGGCCACTGAAGCTTTCTTT

J: TRBJ2-5
size: -
V: TRBV2
D: TRBD2
CDR3: CASSARGGAGETQYF
DNA: TGTGCCAGCAGTGCGCGCGGGGGGGCCGGAGAGACCCAGTACTTC

J: TRBJ1-1
size: -
V: TRBV6-5
D: TRBD1
CDR3: CASSYRTGTAFF
DNA: TGTGCCAGCAGTTACCGGACAGGTACGGCTTTCTTT

J: TRBJ2-1
size: -
V: TRBV4-3
D: -
CDR3: CASSQDGEVNEQFF
DNA: TGCGCCAGCAGCCAAGATGGGGAGGTTAATGAGCAGTTCTTC

J: TRBJ1-1
size: -
V: TRBV13
D: TRBD1
CDR3: CASSPGTGYRAEAFF
DNA: TGTGCCAGCAGCCCCGGGACAGGGTATCGCGCTGAAGCTTTCTTT

J: TRBJ1-2
size: -
V: TRBV15
D: -
CDR3: CATSRDLLEGYTF
DNA: TGTGCCACCAGCAGAGACCTACTGGAGGGCTACACCTTC

J: TRBJ1-1
size: -
V: TRBV7-2
D: -
CDR3: CASSFSDWAGAEAFF
DNA: TGTGCCAGCAGCTTCTCCGATTGGGCGGGGGCTGAAGCTTTCTTT

J: TRBJ1-3
size: -
V: TRBV10-3
D: TRBD1
CDR3: CAISDPGGRNTIYF
DNA: TGTGCCATCAGTGATCCAGGGGGCAGAAACACCATATATTTT

J: TRBJ1-4
size: -
V: TRBV9
D: TRBD1
CDR3: CASSDIPTGVEKLFF
DNA: TGTGCCAGCAGCGACATACCGACAGGGGTCGAAAAACTGTTTTTT

J: TRBJ2-5
size: -
V: TRBV7-6
D: -
CDR3: CASSLQPGETQYF
DNA: TGTGCCAGCAGCTTACAGCCGGGGGAGACCCAGTACTTC

J: TRBJ1-2
size: once
V: TRBV5-6
D: TRBD1
CDR3: CASSRRGLQGYGYTF
DNA: TGTGCCAGCAGCCGTAGGGGGCTCCAAGGCTATGGCTACACCTTC

J: TRBJ1-1
size: -
V: TRBV23-1
D: -
CDR3: CASSLLGPMNTEAFF
DNA: TGCGCCAGCAGTCTCCTGGGGCCCATGAACACTGAAGCTTTCTTT

J: TRBJ1-3
size: -
V: TRBV6-5
D: -
CDR3: CASSRTGASGNTIYF
DNA: TGTGCCAGCAGTCGAACAGGAGCCTCTGGAAACACCATATATTTT

J: TRBJ1-3
size: -
V: TRBV6-5
D: TRBD1
CDR3: CASSRGQGAVNTIYF
DNA: TGTGCCAGCAGTCGCGGACAGGGGGCGGTTAACACCATATATTTT

J: TRBJ1-1
size: -
V: TRBV11-2
D: TRBD1
CDR3: CASSSRQGRAEAFF
DNA: TGTGCCAGCAGCTCCCGACAGGGGCGGGCTGAAGCTTTCTTT